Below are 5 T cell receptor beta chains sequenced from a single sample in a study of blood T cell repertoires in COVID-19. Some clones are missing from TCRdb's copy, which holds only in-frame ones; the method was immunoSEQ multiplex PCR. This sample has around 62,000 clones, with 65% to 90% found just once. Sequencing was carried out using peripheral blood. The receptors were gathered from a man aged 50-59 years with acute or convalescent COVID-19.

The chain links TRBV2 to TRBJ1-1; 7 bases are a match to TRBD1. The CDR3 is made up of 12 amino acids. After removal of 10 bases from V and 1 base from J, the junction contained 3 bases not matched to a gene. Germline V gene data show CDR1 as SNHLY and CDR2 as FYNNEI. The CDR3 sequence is CATGTANTEAFF. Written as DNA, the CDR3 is TGTGCCACCGGGACAGCGAACACTGAAGCTTTCTTT.

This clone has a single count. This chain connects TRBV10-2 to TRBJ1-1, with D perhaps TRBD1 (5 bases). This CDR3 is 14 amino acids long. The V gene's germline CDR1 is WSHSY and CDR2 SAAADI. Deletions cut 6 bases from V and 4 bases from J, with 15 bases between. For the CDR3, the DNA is TGCGCCAGCAGACTGCAGGGAATCGGCACTGAAGCTTTCTTT. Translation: CASRLQGIGTEAFF.

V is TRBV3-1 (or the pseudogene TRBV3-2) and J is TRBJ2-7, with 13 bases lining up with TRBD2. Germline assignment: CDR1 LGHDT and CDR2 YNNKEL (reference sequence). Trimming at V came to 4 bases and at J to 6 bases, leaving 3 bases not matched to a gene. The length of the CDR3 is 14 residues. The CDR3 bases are TGTGCCAGCAGCCGAACTAGCGGGGGGGGCGAGCAGTACTTC. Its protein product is CASSRTSGGGEQYF.

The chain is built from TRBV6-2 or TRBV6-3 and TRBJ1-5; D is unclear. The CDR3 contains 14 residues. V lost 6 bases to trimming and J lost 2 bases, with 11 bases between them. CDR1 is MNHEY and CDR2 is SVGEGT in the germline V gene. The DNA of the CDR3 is TGTGCCAGCAGCCAGTCCCAGGGCAATCAGCCCCAGCATTTT. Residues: CASSQSQGNQPQHF.

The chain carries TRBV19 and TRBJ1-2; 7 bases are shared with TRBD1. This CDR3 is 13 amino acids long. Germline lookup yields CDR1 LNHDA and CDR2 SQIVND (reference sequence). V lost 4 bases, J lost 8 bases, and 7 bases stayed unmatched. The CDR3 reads CASSTTGQEGYTF. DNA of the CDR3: TGTGCCAGTAGTACGACAGGGCAGGAAGGCTACACCTTC.